These T cell receptor beta chains were read from a single sample in a study of cytomegalovirus exposure and HLA in healthy donors. The assay was immunoSEQ multiplex PCR, and TCRdb's table has in-frame clones only and misses some. This sample's table reports 100,000 to 150,000 clones. Sample: PBMCs. The receptors were sampled from a man aged 18 to 30 in good health and CMV-seronegative. The CDR3 runs from the conserved cysteine through the conserved F or W. A D gene is named only where the DNA matches it firmly.

d_gene	v_gene	len	j_gene	CDR3nt	CDR3aa
.	TRBV19	15	TRBJ1-5	TGTGCCAGTAGTATCGCGGGGAGCAGGGTCCAGCCCCAGCATTTT	CASSIAGSRVQPQHF
.	TRBV23-1	18	TRBJ1-6	TGCGCCTGTAAGGAGGGGCTTACCCACCACTCCTATAATTCACCCCTCCACTTT	CACKEGLTHHSYNSPLHF
.	TRBV15	16	TRBJ2-7	TGTGCCACCAGCAGAGCCCCCCTTGGCGGCTCCTACGAGCAGTACTTC	CATSRAPLGGSYEQYF
TRBD1	TRBV27	16	TRBJ1-6	TGTGCCAGCAGTCCCCGGGACAGCCCATATAATTCACCCCTCCACTTT	CASSPRDSPYNSPLHF
TRBD2	TRBV7-2	15	TRBJ2-5	TGTGCCAGCAGCCCTCCCGGGACTAGCAGGGAGACCCAGTACTTC	CASSPPGTSRETQYF
.	TRBV10-3	13	TRBJ1-6	TGTGCCATCAGTGGGGCAGAGAATTCACCCCTCCACTTT	CAISGAENSPLHF
.	TRBV6-4	14	TRBJ2-7	TGTGCCAGCAGTGACGTCCCTTTATCCTACGAGCAGTACTTC	CASSDVPLSYEQYF
.	TRBV4-1	15	TRBJ1-1	TGCGCCAGCAGCCAAGATCAGGGCTGGAACACTGAAGCTTTCTTT	CASSQDQGWNTEAFF
TRBD1	TRBV18	13	TRBJ2-7	TGTGCCAGCTCACCAGGGACAGCCTACGAGCAGTACTTC	CASSPGTAYEQYF
TRBD1	TRBV4-3	16	TRBJ2-3	TGCGCCAGCAGCCAAGTAGGGGGACAGGGGCAAGATACGCAGTATTTT	CASSQVGGQGQDTQYF
.	TRBV11-2	14	TRBJ2-5	TGTGCCAGCAGCTACCCTGACAGTCAAGAGACCCAGTACTTC	CASSYPDSQETQYF
.	TRBV7-9	14	TRBJ2-2	TGTGCCAGCAGCCATCCCAGGGGCACCGGGGAGCTGTTTTTT	CASSHPRGTGELFF
TRBD2	TRBV28	16	TRBJ2-5	TGTGCCAGCACTCCCGAGGAGGCGGGGGGGCCGGAGACCCAGTACTTC	CASTPEEAGGPETQYF
TRBD1	TRBV4-3	15	TRBJ2-5	TGCGCCAGCAGCCCAACACAGGGGTACGTGGAGACCCAGTACTTC	CASSPTQGYVETQYF
.	TRBV28	16	TRBJ2-3	TGTGCCAGCAGAAGCAACAGGGCCACCCTGGCAGATACGCAGTATTTT	CASRSNRATLADTQYF
TRBD1	TRBV27	15	TRBJ2-5	TGTGCCAGCAGTAGGAACACAGGGGTTGGAGAGACCCAGTACTTC	CASSRNTGVGETQYF
TRBD2	TRBV28	15	TRBJ2-2	TGTGCCAGCTGGAGCGGGGGGGCCAAAACCGGGGAGCTGTTTTTT	CASWSGGAKTGELFF
TRBD1	TRBV10-3	14	TRBJ2-7	TGTGCCATCAGTGGAGGACAGGGGTCGGACGAGCAGTACTTC	CAISGGQGSDEQYF
TRBD2	TRBV5-6	14	TRBJ2-7	TGTGCCAGCAGCTTGAGCGGGGGAACCTACGAGCAGTACTTC	CASSLSGGTYEQYF
.	TRBV4-1	12	TRBJ2-7	TGCGCCAGCAGCCAGGGGCTCGACGAGCAGTACTTC	CASSQGLDEQYF
.	TRBV28	13	TRBJ1-1	TGTGCCAGCAGTTTTCGCGTGAACACTGAAGCTTTCTTT	CASSFRVNTEAFF
.	TRBV9	14	TRBJ1-1	TGTGCCAGCAGCCTGGGGGGTTGGGGCACTGAAGCTTTCTTT	CASSLGGWGTEAFF
.	TRBV29-1	14	TRBJ2-5	TGCAGCGTGGGTACAGGGGGGGTTCAAGAGACCCAGTACTTC	CSVGTGGVQETQYF
.	TRBV5-1	14	TRBJ2-7	TGCGCCAGCAGTGCGGATGCGAGCTCCTACGAGCAGTACTTC	CASSADASSYEQYF
.	TRBV6-5	15	TRBJ2-2	TGTGCCAGCAGTTATGGCGGGGGCAACACCGGGGAGCTGTTTTTT	CASSYGGGNTGELFF
.	TRBV6-6	14	TRBJ1-5	TGTGCCAGCAGCCCAACCAGTTGGAATCAGCCCCAGCATTTT	CASSPTSWNQPQHF
TRBD2	TRBV7-9	16	TRBJ2-1	TGTGCCAGCAGCTTAGCGGAGGGACTAGCTTTGGGTGAGCAGTTCTTC	CASSLAEGLALGEQFF
TRBD2	TRBV10-3	18	TRBJ2-5	TGTGCCATCAGTGGAGCGGGAAGCGGGAGAGGGGGGGAAGAGACCCAGTACTTC	CAISGAGSGRGGEETQYF
.	TRBV5-8	15	TRBJ2-1	TGTGCCAGCAGCTTGGAGGGCGGGAACAGGAATGAGCAGTTCTTC	CASSLEGGNRNEQFF
.	TRBV30	13	TRBJ1-1	TGTGCCTGGAGTCAACGGTCGAACACTGAAGCTTTCTTT	CAWSQRSNTEAFF
TRBD2	TRBV13	15	TRBJ2-3	TGTGCCAGCAGCCAAGCGGGGGCCAGGTCAGATACGCAGTATTTT	CASSQAGARSDTQYF
.	TRBV7-9	14	TRBJ1-5	TGTGCCAGCAGCTCCCCGGGGGGGGGTCAGCCCCAGCATTTT	CASSSPGGGQPQHF
TRBD1	TRBV6-5	12	TRBJ2-7	TGTGCTTCGGGGCAGGGGGCGCTCGAGCAGTACTTC	CASGQGALEQYF
.	TRBV7-8	14	TRBJ2-2	TGTGCCAGCAGCTTAGCTGGGGCTGCTCGGGAGCTGTTTTTT	CASSLAGAARELFF
.	TRBV7-9	14	TRBJ2-1	TGTGCCAGCAGCGAGCAAAGGGGGAAAAATAAGCAGTTCTTC	CASSEQRGKNKQFF
.	TRBV7-9	13	TRBJ1-4	TGTGCCAGCAGCCGAGTTGATAATGAAAAACTGTTTTTT	CASSRVDNEKLFF
TRBD1	TRBV5-4	15	TRBJ2-3	TGTGCCAGCAGCTTGGGGGGGACAGACACAGATACGCAGTATTTT	CASSLGGTDTDTQYF
.	TRBV7-2	14	TRBJ1-1	TGTGCCAGCAGCCCAAAGGGACACTACACTGAAGCTTTCTTT	CASSPKGHYTEAFF
TRBD2	TRBV27	13	TRBJ2-1	TGTGCCAGCAGTTTATCGACTAGCGGGAGCCAGTTCTTC	CASSLSTSGSQFF
TRBD2	TRBV11-3	15	TRBJ2-1	TGTGCCAGCAGCGCATCGGGGACTAGCGGAAATGAGCAGTTCTTC	CASSASGTSGNEQFF
TRBD1	TRBV28	16	TRBJ1-4	TGTGCCAGCAGTTTGGACAGGGGGCCAACTAATGAAAAACTGTTTTTT	CASSLDRGPTNEKLFF
.	TRBV27	15	TRBJ1-1	TGTGCCAGCAGTTCCCGGGTAGGCATGAACACTGAAGCTTTCTTT	CASSSRVGMNTEAFF